What follows describes a single T cell receptor beta chain. The antigen is unknown. The data were produced by immunoSEQ multiplex PCR, yet TCRdb's version contains in-frame clones alone and is incomplete. The data show 150,000 or so clones, about 85% seen once. The sample originates from a study of cytomegalovirus exposure and HLA in healthy donors. Study-wide findings and caveats: The study designated fewer than 200 TCR beta chains cytomegalovirus-associated. The classifier reportedly diagnosed cytomegalovirus status with high specificity and sensitivity. In the approximately 120 validation repertoires, a later analysis found that first-cohort TCR clusters tended to co-occur.

The donors were in the roughly 110-subject validation cohort, distinct from the roughly 700-subject first cohort. V was cut by 5 bases and J by 6 bases, with 17 bases left in between. Germline CDR1 LGHNA, CDR2 YSLEER. The CDR3 sequence is 14 residues long. This rearrangement joins TRBV4-3 to TRBJ2-7; D is ambiguous. Sequencing was carried out using PBMCs. The clonotype comes from a young man in good health and CMV-seropositive. CDR3 in amino acids: CASSSLAASTEQYF. DNA for the CDR3: TGCGCCAGCAGCTCCCTCGCGGCTTCAACCGAGCAGTACTTC.